Below are 27 T cell receptor beta chains sequenced from a single sample in a study of blood T cell repertoires in COVID-19. Generated by immunoSEQ multiplex PCR, the TCRdb table keeps only in-frame clones and is missing some. Among around 41,000 clones listed, about 91% were seen once. The sample was peripheral blood. The receptors derive from a woman aged 25 to 39 in a cohort sampled during active COVID-19.

V gene TRBV27 combines with J gene TRBJ1-5, with D tentatively TRBD1 (6 bases). V was cut by 5 bases and J by 3 bases, with 11 bases left in between. The CDR3 has 14 residues. Germline V gene lookup returns CDR1 MNHEY and CDR2 SMNVEV (reference sequence). The CDR3 DNA reads as TGTGCCAGCAGTCCGACAGGTTCCAATCAGCCCCAGCATTTT. Encoded protein: CASSPTGSNQPQHF.

V and J are TRBV19 and TRBJ2-7; D perhaps matches TRBD2 (7 bases). The CDR3 runs 14 residues. CDR1 is LNHDA and CDR2 is SQIVND in the germline V gene (reference sequence). With 8 bases removed from V and 5 bases from J, the gap between germline ends came to 19 bases. As DNA, the CDR3 is TGTGCCAGTCGGGGGGAACCAGGGGCCCACGAGCAGTACTTC. It specifies CASRGEPGAHEQYF.

The V call is TRBV7-8, the J call TRBJ1-4; the D gene is possibly TRBD1 (5 bases). The ends were cut back, 1 base at V and 7 bases at J, with 16 bases in the middle. The CDR3 loop spans 16 amino acids. The V gene's germline CDR1 is SGHVS and CDR2 FQNEAQ. This chain's CDR3 is CASSLEVTDWGEKLFF. The CDR3 bases are TGTGCCAGCAGCTTAGAGGTGACAGACTGGGGTGAAAAACTGTTTTTT. Together with reference TRBV7-8 and TRBJ1-4, the CDR3 gives the full variable domain: GAGVSQSPRYKVAKRGQDVALRCDPISGHVSLFWYQQALGQGPEFLTYFQNEAQLDKSGLPSDRFFAERPEGSVSTLKIQRTQQEDSAVYLCASSLEVTDWGEKLFFGSGTQLSVL.

The V gene is TRBV28, the J gene TRBJ2-5, with D possibly being TRBD2 (5 bases). This CDR3 has 14 amino acids. Trimming took 7 bases from V and 5 from J, leaving 17 bases between them. Germline CDR1 is MDHEN and CDR2 is SYDVKM. This CDR3 is CASTLIQRPETQYF. CDR3 coding DNA: TGTGCCAGCACCCTCATCCAGCGGCCCGAGACCCAGTACTTC.

This rearrangement joins TRBV28 to TRBJ2-1, with 8 bases lining up with TRBD2. This CDR3 region has 20 residues. Germline CDR1 MDHEN, CDR2 SYDVKM. V shed 2 bases and J 2 bases; nucleotides not matched to a gene: 17. This CDR3 reads CASSLARLALTPRAYNEQFF. In DNA, the CDR3 is TGTGCCAGCAGTTTAGCCAGACTAGCGCTTACCCCTAGGGCCTACAATGAGCAGTTCTTC.

The chain links TRBV19 to TRBJ1-5, with D perhaps matching TRBD1 (5 bases). Germline V gives CDR1 LNHDA, CDR2 SQIVND (reference sequence). Trimming shortened V by 10 bases and J by 1 base, and 14 bases separated the two germline ends. The CDR3 covers 14 residues. The CDR3 DNA is TGTGCCACCAGGATGGGGGGGAGCAATCAGCCCCAGCATTTT. Amino acid sequence: CATRMGGSNQPQHF. The full variable domain, rest sourced from reference TRBV19 and TRBJ1-5, is DGGITQSPKYLFRKEGQNVTLSCEQNLNHDAMYWYRQDPGQGLRLIYYSQIVNDFQKGDIAEGYSVSREKKESFPLTVTSAQKNPTAFYLCATRMGGSNQPQHFGDGTRLSIL.

About this clone itself: The junction and the germline gene differ at one end; a read error may be behind it. This chain connects TRBV5-8 to TRBJ2-5; 9 bases fit TRBD1. This CDR3 is built from 14 residues. Germline V lookup: CDR1 SGHTS, CDR2 YDEGEE. The CDR3 region has the DNA TGTGCCAGCACCTTGACAGGGGGCCAAGAGACCCAGTACTTC. It specifies CASTLTGGQETQYF.

For the CDR3, the DNA is TGTGCCAGCAGGTCCCTTTCGACGCAGTATTTT. It translates to CASRSLSTQYF. The rearrangement joins TRBV25-1 to TRBJ2-3; D ambiguous. The length of the CDR3 is 11 residues. CDR1 is MGHDK and CDR2 is SYGVNS in the germline V gene. V lost 6 bases and J 9 bases, leaving 10 bases between the germline ends.

This chain connects TRBV7-2 to TRBJ1-2; maybe TRBD1 (5 bases). Germline lookup yields CDR1 SGHTA and CDR2 FQGNSA. This CDR3 has 17 residues. V was clipped by 1 base and J by 5 bases, with 20 bases between them. CDR3 coding DNA: TGTGCCAGCAGCTTAGTTGCGCTCGGGGGGAAGAAATATGGCTACACCTTC. This encodes CASSLVALGGKKYGYTF.

V gene TRBV5-1 combines with J gene TRBJ1-1; 9 nucleotides line up with TRBD1. Per the germline V gene, CDR1 is SGHRS and CDR2 is YFSETQ. Trimming at V came to 0 bases and at J to 8 bases, leaving 5 bases not matched to a gene. The CDR3 contains 14 residues. CDR3 nucleotides: TGCGCCAGCAGCTTGGCGGGACAGGGACTAGAAGCTTTCTTT. It codes for CASSLAGQGLEAFF.

This chain uses TRBV19 with TRBJ2-2; D might be TRBD1 (6 bases). Trimming took 9 bases from V and 6 from J, leaving 11 bases between them. CDR1 and CDR2 (germline): LNHDA, SQIVND (reference sequence). There are 12 residues in the CDR3. The CDR3, as DNA: TGTGCCAGCCTCAGGGGCCCCGGGGAGCTGTTTTTT. This encodes CASLRGPGELFF. Combining the CDR3 with reference TRBV19 and TRBJ2-2 gives the whole variable domain DGGITQSPKYLFRKEGQNVTLSCEQNLNHDAMYWYRQDPGQGLRLIYYSQIVNDFQKGDIAEGYSVSREKKESFPLTVTSAQKNPTAFYLCASLRGPGELFFGEGSRLTVL.

The chain joins TRBV27 to TRBJ2-3; D is perhaps TRBD2 (5 bases). The length of the CDR3 is 15 residues. V lost 3 bases and J lost 4, with 14 bases in between. The germline CDR1 and CDR2 sequences are MNHEY and SMNVEV (reference sequence). This chain's CDR3 is CASSFAPVAPDTQYF. In DNA form, the CDR3 reads TGTGCCAGCAGTTTTGCTCCGGTAGCGCCAGATACGCAGTATTTT.

This clone came up once. The V gene is TRBV5-1, the J gene TRBJ1-5; tentative D call: TRBD1 (5 bases). Trimming stripped 7 bases from V and 4 bases from J, with 18 bases between. The CDR3 spans 15 residues. From germline, CDR1 is SGHRS and CDR2 YFSETQ. The CDR3 loop reads CASREGSSWNQPQHF. The CDR3 nucleotides are TGCGCCAGCCGGGAGGGGTCTAGTTGGAATCAGCCCCAGCATTTT.

The chain is built from TRBV5-6 and TRBJ2-2; 8 bases agree with TRBD1. CDR1 SGHDT and CDR2 YYEEEE come from the germline V gene. V gave up 2 bases and J gave up 3 bases; unmatched junction bases: 6. The CDR3 covers 16 residues. CDR3 nucleotide sequence: TGTGCCAGCAGCTTCCCGGGACAGGTGGACACCGGGGAGCTGTTTTTT. The encoded protein is CASSFPGQVDTGELFF.

This clone occurred a few times. The J gene is TRBJ1-2, the V gene TRBV7-9; 11 bases map to TRBD1. The J segment lost 7 bases and the V segment lost 1 base, leaving 8 bases of the junction unmatched. This CDR3 has 16 amino acids. CDR1 and CDR2 from the germline V gene are SEHNR and FQNEAQ (reference sequence). In DNA, the CDR3 is TGTGCCAGCAGCTTAGGCCTGGGACAGGGGGTAGCTGGCTACACCTTC. It codes for CASSLGLGQGVAGYTF.

The V and J genes are TRBV6-4 and TRBJ2-7, with a tentative D call TRBD1 (6 bases). V was trimmed by 6 bases and J by 9 bases, leaving 24 bases between them. The CDR3 is 15 residues long. CDR1 is MRHNA, CDR2 SNTAGT, per germline. CDR3 loop: CASSPEQGTNHGQYF. The CDR3 DNA sequence: TGTGCCAGCAGCCCTGAACAGGGCACAAATCATGGGCAGTACTTC.

This clone came up once. The gene calls are TRBV5-1 and TRBJ2-1; D gene uncertain. This CDR3 has 12 amino acids. Looked up from germline, CDR1 is SGHRS and CDR2 is YFSETQ. Trimming took off 1 base at V and 5 bases at J, with 4 bases between the two ends. CDR3 nucleotides: TGCGCCAGCAGCTTGCAGGACAATGAGCAGTTCTTC. Translated, it gives CASSLQDNEQFF.

This chain uses TRBV5-1 with TRBJ2-1; 16 positions agree with TRBD2. The J segment lost 5 bases and the V segment lost 4 bases, leaving 6 bases of the junction unmatched. Germline lookup yields CDR1 SGHRS and CDR2 YFSETQ. This CDR3 comprises 17 residues. CDR3 amino acids: CASSLLGLAGGDNEQFF. CDR3 nucleotides: TGCGCCAGCAGCCTACTGGGACTAGCGGGAGGGGACAATGAGCAGTTCTTC.

This chain uses TRBV27 with TRBJ2-7, with 7 bases that match TRBD2. The CDR3 length is 21 residues. Losses at the gene ends were 1 base for V and 0 bases for J; bases not matched to a gene: 21. CDR1 is MNHEY and CDR2 is SMNVEV in the germline V gene (reference sequence). The chain's CDR3 is CASSLFVFLAGAQTSSYEQYF. In DNA form, the CDR3 reads TGTGCCAGCAGTTTATTTGTATTCTTGGCGGGAGCTCAAACGAGCTCCTACGAGCAGTACTTC.

This clone showed up just a few times. This chain joins TRBV5-4 and TRBJ1-6, with D possibly being TRBD1 (6 bases). Trimming stripped 5 bases from V and 6 bases from J, with 15 bases between. Looked up from germline, CDR1 is SGHNT and CDR2 is YYREEE (reference sequence). This CDR3 region has 15 residues. The CDR3 sequence is CASRDSRGSNSPLHF. The CDR3 bases are TGTGCCAGCAGGGATAGCAGGGGAAGTAATTCACCCCTCCACTTT.

The chain is built from TRBV28 and TRBJ1-2; 9 bases line up with TRBD1. CDR3 length: 16 residues. Germline lookup yields CDR1 MDHEN and CDR2 SYDVKM. After removal of 2 bases from V and 4 bases from J, the junction contained 8 bases not matched to a gene. The CDR3 nucleotides are TGTGCCAGCAGTTTAGATGGACAGGGGCTCGTCTATGGCTACACCTTC. Translation: CASSLDGQGLVYGYTF.

The chain joins TRBV11-3 to TRBJ2-1; D is uncertain. Germline V CDR1 and CDR2: SGHNT, YENEEA. Trimming stripped 2 bases from V and 4 bases from J, with 12 bases between. The CDR3 runs 15 residues. The CDR3 bases are TGTGCCAGCAGCTTACGTGACTTTCGGTACAATGAGCAGTTCTTC. Protein: CASSLRDFRYNEQFF.

The chain combines TRBV27 with TRBJ2-1, with 8 nucleotides matching TRBD1. This CDR3 region has 16 residues. Germline V gene lookup returns CDR1 MNHEY and CDR2 SMNVEV (reference sequence). J was trimmed by 0 bases and V by 4 bases; bases with no gene match: 5. The CDR3 DNA sequence: TGTGCCAGCAGTTCAATTACAGGGGGCTCCTACAATGAGCAGTTCTTC. Residues: CASSSITGGSYNEQFF.

The rearrangement uses TRBV7-2 and TRBJ2-2; D perhaps matches TRBD2 (8 bases). V shed 5 bases and J shed 5 bases, with 24 bases lying between them. Germline V gives CDR1 SGHTA, CDR2 FQGNSA. CDR3 length equals 18 residues. CDR3 DNA: TGTGCCAGCAGCCGGGACAGACCTAGCGGGCGGAGAACCGGGGAGCTGTTTTTT. Translation gives CASSRDRPSGRRTGELFF.

The chain's CDR3 is CAVQRGENQPQHF. DNA for the CDR3: TGTGCCGTCCAACGGGGGGAAAATCAGCCCCAGCATTTT. The V gene is TRBV10-3, the J gene TRBJ1-5; the D gene is possibly TRBD1 (5 bases). Looked up from germline, CDR1 is ENHRY and CDR2 is SYGVKD. Between the trimmed V and J ends, which lost 11 bases and 4 bases, there was a span of 15 bases. The CDR3 is 13 residues long.

The chain carries TRBV24-1 and TRBJ1-1, with D maybe TRBD1 (6 bases). The CDR3 is 13 amino acids. The germline gives CDR1 KGHDR, CDR2 SFDVKD. The V end was cut by 4 bases, the J end by 7 bases, with 12 bases between. The CDR3 region has the DNA TGTGCCACCAGTGACTACGACAGGCATGAAGCTTTCTTT. Amino acid sequence: CATSDYDRHEAFF.

V and J are TRBV7-9 and TRBJ2-1; no reliable D call. The V end lost 5 bases, the J end lost 0 bases, and 14 bases lay between the germline ends. The CDR3 covers 16 residues. Looked up from germline, CDR1 is SEHNR and CDR2 is FQNEAQ (reference sequence). CDR3: CASSTAAASSYNEQFF. CDR3 DNA sequence: TGTGCCAGCAGCACCGCGGCGGCAAGCTCCTACAATGAGCAGTTCTTC.